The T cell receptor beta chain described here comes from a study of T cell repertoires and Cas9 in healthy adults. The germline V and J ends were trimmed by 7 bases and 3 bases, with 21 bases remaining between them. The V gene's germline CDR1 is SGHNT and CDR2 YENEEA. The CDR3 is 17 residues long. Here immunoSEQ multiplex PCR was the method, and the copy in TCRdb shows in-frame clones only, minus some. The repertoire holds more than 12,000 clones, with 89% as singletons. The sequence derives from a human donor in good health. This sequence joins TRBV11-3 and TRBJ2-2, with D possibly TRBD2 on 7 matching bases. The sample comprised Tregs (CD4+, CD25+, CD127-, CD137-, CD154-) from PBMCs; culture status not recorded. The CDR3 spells CASNHYLGGPDTGELFF. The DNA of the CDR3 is TGTGCCAGCAACCATTATCTCGGGGGGCCGGACACCGGGGAGCTGTTTTTT.